This TCR beta chain was sequenced for a study of OX40 agonist ivuxolimab in advanced cancers. Study summary: Earlier anti-PD-1, anti-PD-L1 or anti-CTLA-4 therapy was permitted; about 44% had received some. Findings of the study overall: Among the lowest levels of clonal expansion were found in partial responders at 0.1-3.0 mg/kg. Expanded clones were, on average, more numerous in CD8+ T cells than in CD4+.

As to this clone: Antigen unknown.

Any history of autoimmune disease or systemic immunosuppression disqualified patients. Repertoires were generated with immunoSEQ multiplex PCR, while TCRdb's copy carries only in-frame clones and drops some. The repertoire holds 28,000 or so clones, with 84% as singletons. The ends were cut back, 2 bases at V and 2 bases at J, with 4 bases in the middle. CDR1 and CDR2 (germline): KGHSH, LQKENI. This CDR3 contains 13 residues. Sequencing used CD4+ or CD8+ T cells sorted from blood, obtained in a trial of the OX40 agonist ivuxolimab. The TCR comes from an adult with an advanced solid tumor such as melanoma, head and neck, liver or kidney cancer. The chain joins TRBV18 to TRBJ1-3; no firm D call. The CDR3 sequence: CASSPGPGNTIYF. The DNA of the CDR3 is TGTGCCAGCTCACCAGGGCCTGGAAACACCATATATTTT.